Shown below are 9 T cell receptor beta chains from a single sample sequenced in a study of CD8 T cells in ankylosing spondylitis. TCRdb analysed the 5' RACE reads with MiXCR anew, one entry per CDR3 protein. The profile shows 200,000 to 250,000 distinct CDR3 sequences, roughly 25% of them singletons. Material: blood, either unsorted or a sorted T cell fraction (not recorded which). The receptors come from a male donor with ankylosing spondylitis or in good health (not recorded which).

This chain connects TRBV6-5 to TRBJ2-3, with D maybe TRBD1 (6 bases). Germline V CDR1 and CDR2: MNHEY, SVGAGI. This CDR3 comprises 18 residues. V was clipped by 4 bases and J by 6 bases, with 26 bases between them. CDR3 nucleotide sequence: TGTGCCAGCAGTTCCCTTGGCCTGTCAGGCAGGGGTAAGGATACGCAGTATTTT. This encodes CASSSLGLSGRGKDTQYF.

The genes are TRBV10-3 and TRBJ2-6; D tentatively reads TRBD1 or TRBD2 (5 bases each). This CDR3 spans 16 amino acids. V was cut by 4 bases and J by 2 bases, with 12 bases left in between. CDR1 and CDR2 from the germline V gene are ENHRY and SYGVKD. The CDR3 coding sequence is TGTGCCATCAGTGGGGGGTTGTCTGCTGGGGCCAACGTCCTGACTTTC. This gives the protein CAISGGLSAGANVLTF.

The chain employs TRBV5-1 and TRBJ2-5; 9 bases agree with TRBD2. This CDR3 is built from 15 residues. The ends lost 7 bases at V and 4 bases at J; junction bases unmatched: 11. CDR1 and CDR2 from the germline V gene are SGHRS and YFSETQ. This CDR3 is CASGNRLAETETQYF. Written as DNA, the CDR3 is TGCGCCAGCGGAAACCGACTAGCGGAAACAGAGACCCAGTACTTC.

This clonotype was recorded at least ten times. This chain uses TRBV12-3 or TRBV12-4 with TRBJ1-3, with D uncertain. The ends were cut back, 3 bases at V and 0 bases at J, with 6 bases in the middle. The CDR3 runs 14 residues. The DNA for the CDR3 is TGTGCCAGCAGTTTCGTAGGCTCTGGAAACACCATATATTTT. Translated, it gives CASSFVGSGNTIYF.

The V and J genes are TRBV20-1 and TRBJ2-1; D unclear. CDR3 length: 12 amino acids. From germline, CDR1 is DFQATT and CDR2 SNEGSKA (reference sequence). Trimming took 6 bases from V and 9 from J, leaving 15 bases between them. CDR3: CSAHYTLPEQFF. The CDR3 bases are TGCAGTGCCCACTACACTCTCCCTGAGCAGTTCTTC.

This clonotype was detected many times. This chain links TRBV13 with TRBJ2-3; 7 nucleotides match TRBD2. Trimming took 0 bases from V and 0 from J; bases not matched to a gene: 0. The CDR3 sequence is 15 residues long. Germline V gene sequence: CDR1 PRHDT, CDR2 FYEKMQ (reference sequence). The CDR3 region is CASSLGTSSTDTQYF. The CDR3 nucleotides are TGTGCCAGCAGCTTAGGGACTAGCAGCACAGATACGCAGTATTTT.

Only a few counts were recorded for this clonotype. The rearrangement joins TRBV20-1 to TRBJ1-5; possibly TRBD1 for D (6 bases). Germline assignment: CDR1 DFQATT and CDR2 SNEGSKA (reference sequence). The CDR3 totals 15 residues. Written as DNA, the CDR3 is TGCAGCGCCAGGGGAAGAAGGGGCAGCAATCAGCCCCAGCATTTT. It yields the protein CSARGRRGSNQPQHF.

Notes on this clonotype: A much larger clone lies one base from this, so it may be a read error. The chain is built from TRBV6-2 or TRBV6-3 and TRBJ2-7; D perhaps matches TRBD2 (5 bases). Germline assignment: CDR1 MNHEY and CDR2 SVGEGT. The CDR3 loop spans 14 amino acids. V lost 6 bases and J 3 bases, leaving 15 bases between the germline ends. The CDR3, as DNA: TGTGCCAGCAGCAGACCAGCGGACCGCTACGAGCAGTACTTC. This encodes CASSRPADRYEQYF.

The chain has TRBV29-1 and TRBJ1-1; 9 nucleotides match TRBD1. Germline-derived CDR1 and CDR2 are SQVTM and ANQGSEA. CDR3 length: 14 residues. The V and J ends lost 4 bases and 4 bases, in that order; junction bases with no gene match: 7. CDR3 residues: CSVGTGEVVTEAFF. CDR3 bases: TGCAGCGTTGGGACAGGGGAAGTGGTCACTGAAGCTTTCTTT. The variable domain in full, completed from reference TRBV29-1 and TRBJ1-1, reads SAVISQKPSRDICQRGTSLTIQCQVDSQVTMMFWYRQQPGQSLTLIATANQGSEATYESGFVIDKFPISRPNLTFSTLTVSNMSPEDSSIYLCSVGTGEVVTEAFFGQGTRLTVV.